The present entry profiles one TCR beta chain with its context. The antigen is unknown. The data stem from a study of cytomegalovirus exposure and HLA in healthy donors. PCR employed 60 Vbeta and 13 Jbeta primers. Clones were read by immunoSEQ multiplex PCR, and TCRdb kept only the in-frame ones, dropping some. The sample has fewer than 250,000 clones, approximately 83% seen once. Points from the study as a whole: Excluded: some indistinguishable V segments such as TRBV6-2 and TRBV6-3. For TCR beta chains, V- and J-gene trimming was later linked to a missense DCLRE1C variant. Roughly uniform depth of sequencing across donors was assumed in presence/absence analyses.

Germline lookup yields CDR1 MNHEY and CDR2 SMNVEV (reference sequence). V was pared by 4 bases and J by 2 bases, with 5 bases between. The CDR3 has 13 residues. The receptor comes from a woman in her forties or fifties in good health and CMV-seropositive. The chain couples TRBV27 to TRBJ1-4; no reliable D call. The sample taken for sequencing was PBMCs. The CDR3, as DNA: TGTGCCAGCAGTTCACAGACTAATGAAAAACTGTTTTTT. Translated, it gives CASSSQTNEKLFF.